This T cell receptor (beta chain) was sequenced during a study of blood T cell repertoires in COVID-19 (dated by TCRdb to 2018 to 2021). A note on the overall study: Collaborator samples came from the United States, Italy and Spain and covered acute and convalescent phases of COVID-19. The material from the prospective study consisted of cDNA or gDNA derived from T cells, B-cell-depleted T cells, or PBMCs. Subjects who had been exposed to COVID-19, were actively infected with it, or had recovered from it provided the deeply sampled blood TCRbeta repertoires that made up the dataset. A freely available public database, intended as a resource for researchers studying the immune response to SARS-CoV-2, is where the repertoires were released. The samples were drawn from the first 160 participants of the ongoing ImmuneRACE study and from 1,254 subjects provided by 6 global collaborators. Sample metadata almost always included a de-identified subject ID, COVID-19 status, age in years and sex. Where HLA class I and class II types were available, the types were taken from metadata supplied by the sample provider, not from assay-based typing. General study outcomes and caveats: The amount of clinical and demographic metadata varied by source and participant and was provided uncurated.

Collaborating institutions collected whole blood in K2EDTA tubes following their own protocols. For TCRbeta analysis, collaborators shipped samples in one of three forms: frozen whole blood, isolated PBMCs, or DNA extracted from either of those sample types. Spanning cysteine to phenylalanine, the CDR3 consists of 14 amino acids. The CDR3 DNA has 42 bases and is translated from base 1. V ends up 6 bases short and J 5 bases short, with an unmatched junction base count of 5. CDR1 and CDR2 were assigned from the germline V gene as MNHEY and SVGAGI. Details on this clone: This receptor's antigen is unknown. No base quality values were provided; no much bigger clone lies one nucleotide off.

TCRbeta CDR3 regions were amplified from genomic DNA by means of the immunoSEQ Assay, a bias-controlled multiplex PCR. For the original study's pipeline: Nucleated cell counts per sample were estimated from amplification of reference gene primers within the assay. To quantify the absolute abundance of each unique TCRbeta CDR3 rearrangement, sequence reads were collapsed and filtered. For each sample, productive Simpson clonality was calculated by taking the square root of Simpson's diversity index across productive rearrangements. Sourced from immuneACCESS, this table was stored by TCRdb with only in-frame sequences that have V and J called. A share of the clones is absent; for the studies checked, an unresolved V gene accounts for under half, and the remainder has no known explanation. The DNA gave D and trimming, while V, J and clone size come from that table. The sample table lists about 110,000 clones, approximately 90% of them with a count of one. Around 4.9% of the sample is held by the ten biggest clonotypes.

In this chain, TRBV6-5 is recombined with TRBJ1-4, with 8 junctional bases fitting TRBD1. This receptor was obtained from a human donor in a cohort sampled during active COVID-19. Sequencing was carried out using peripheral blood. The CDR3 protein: CASSRDRKNEKLFF. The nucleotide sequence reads TGTGCCAGCAGCCGGGACAGGAAGAATGAAAAACTGTTTTTT.